This T cell receptor beta chain derives from a study of blood T cell repertoires in COVID-19. Turning to the study itself: From the United States, Italy and Spain came samples of acute and convalescent COVID-19.

Enrolled during active infection, Seattle patients were then followed longitudinally. Source study methods: Counts of nucleated cells, estimated from reference gene primer amplification, were obtained. Profiling relied on immunoSEQ multiplex PCR, and the TCRdb table lists in-frame clones only, not all of them. V, J and clone size are those of that table, while D and trimming were read from the DNA. Of tens of thousands of clones in the sample, roughly 90% were seen once. The receptor comes from a man aged 45-65 years with COVID-19, enrolled during active disease. Source material: peripheral blood.

The CDR3 nucleotides are TGTGCCAGCAGCTTTTTGGGGACAGGGCAGGGAGCCGCCTACGAGCAGTACTTC. Its translation is CASSFLGTGQGAAYEQYF. This rearrangement joins TRBV5-5 to TRBJ2-7; 9 bases are shared with TRBD1. V dropped 2 bases and J dropped 2; count of bases not matched to a gene: 14. This CDR3 spans 18 amino acids. The germline CDR1 and CDR2 sequences are SGHKS and YYEKEE (reference sequence).